The 20 T cell receptor beta chains below all came from one sample that was sequenced in a study of cytomegalovirus exposure and HLA in healthy donors (dated 2017 in TCRdb). Libraries came from the immunoSEQ multiplex PCR assay. A mixture of 60 forward primers for TCR Vbeta segments and 13 reverse primers for TCR Jbeta segments was used in the multiplex PCR. TCRdb re-hosts the immuneACCESS table, in-frame sequences only. Its copies lack some clones; in the studies checked, an unresolved V gene accounts for under half of them, and the cause for the rest is not known. Present in this sample are over 75,000 clones, about three quarters of which were seen just once. The ten largest make up over 6% of the sample. Sequencing was carried out using PBMCs. The source is a man aged 35-49 years in good health and CMV-seropositive.

This chain uses TRBV19 with TRBJ2-7; TRBD1 aligns across 8 bases. The trim removed 4 bases at V and 4 bases at J, leaving 9 bases unmatched. Germline V CDR1 and CDR2: LNHDA, SQIVND (reference sequence). This CDR3 spans 15 amino acids. CDR3 residues: CASSRGQGGSYEQYF. The CDR3 DNA reads as TGTGCCAGTAGTAGAGGACAGGGTGGGTCTTACGAGCAGTACTTC.

V usage is TRBV7-9 and J usage is TRBJ1-5; D unresolved. The CDR3 is 14 residues long. Looked up from germline, CDR1 is SEHNR and CDR2 is FQNEAQ (reference sequence). Trimming stripped 4 bases from V and 3 bases from J, with 10 bases between. Here the CDR3 reads CASSWRAFNQPQHF. The DNA for the CDR3 is TGTGCCAGCAGCTGGAGGGCCTTCAATCAGCCCCAGCATTTT.

CDR3 coding DNA: TGTGCCAGCAGCGTAGGGACAGTCCAAGAGACCCAGTACTTC. Translating it yields CASSVGTVQETQYF. V is TRBV9 and J is TRBJ2-5; D is perhaps TRBD1 (6 bases). V lost 0 bases and J lost 1, with 7 bases in between. The CDR3 runs to 14 residues. Germline V gives CDR1 SGDLS, CDR2 YYNGEE.

The chain carries TRBV19 and TRBJ1-6; the match to TRBD1 covers 10 bases. Germline assignment: CDR1 LNHDA and CDR2 SQIVND (reference sequence). The CDR3 has 13 amino acids. V trimming: 8 bases; J trimming: 7 bases; junction bases outside the gene matches: 2. The DNA for the CDR3 is TGTGCCAGTGGACAGGGGGGGAATTCACCCCTCCACTTT. Its translation is CASGQGGNSPLHF.

This chain uses TRBV5-6 with TRBJ2-5, with D perhaps matching TRBD1 (6 bases). The DNA matches TRBJ2-7 better at its end, which makes the J call doubtful. This CDR3 contains 14 residues. Germline loops: CDR1 SGHDT, CDR2 YYEEEE. The CDR3 nucleotides read TGTGCCAGCAGCTTCCGGGACATTCATTACGAGCAGTACTTC. Its protein product is CASSFRDIHYEQYF.

The chain carries TRBV19 and TRBJ1-2, with a possible D match to TRBD1 (6 bases). Germline loops: CDR1 LNHDA, CDR2 SQIVND (reference sequence). The CDR3 runs 12 residues. V lost 7 bases and J 4 bases, leaving 10 bases between the germline ends. The chain's CDR3 is CASKAGVYGYTF. The DNA for the CDR3 is TGTGCCAGTAAGGCAGGGGTCTATGGCTACACCTTC.

This clone occurred once. The V and J genes are TRBV7-8 and TRBJ2-1, with a weak D call TRBD2 (5 bases). With 8 bases removed from V and 6 bases from J, the gap between germline ends came to 17 bases. The CDR3 extends over 14 amino acids. From germline, CDR1 is SGHVS and CDR2 FQNEAQ. The CDR3 nucleotides are TGTGCCAGCTTAGAGGGCCGGTATCTCAATGAGCAGTTCTTC. Encoded protein: CASLEGRYLNEQFF.

J is TRBJ2-3 and V is TRBV7-9; 7 bases agree with TRBD2. The V and J ends lost 2 bases and 6 bases, in that order; junction bases with no gene match: 2. Germline assignment: CDR1 SEHNR and CDR2 FQNEAQ (reference sequence). This CDR3 has 13 amino acids. DNA for the CDR3: TGTGCCAGCAGCTTACCGGGAGGTGATACGCAGTATTTT. It translates to CASSLPGGDTQYF. The entire variable domain, with the rest obtained from reference TRBV7-9 and TRBJ2-3, is as follows: DTGVSQNPRHKITKRGQNVTFRCDPISEHNRLYWYRQTLGQGPEFLTYFQNEAQLEKSRLLSDRFSAERPKGSFSTLEIQRTEQGDSAMYLCASSLPGGDTQYFGPGTRLTVL.

The chain carries TRBV6-1 and TRBJ1-3; weak D call: TRBD1 (5 bases). CDR3 length: 14 residues. V was clipped by 7 bases and J by 1 base, with 11 bases between them. CDR1 MNHNS and CDR2 SASEGT come from the germline V gene. CDR3 amino acids: CASTEGVSGNTIYF. The CDR3 nucleotides read TGTGCCAGCACCGAAGGGGTATCTGGAAACACCATATATTTT.

The CDR3 protein is CASSFSEGSYNEQFF. The DNA for the CDR3 is TGTGCCAGCAGCTTTAGCGAGGGCTCCTACAATGAGCAGTTCTTC. The rearrangement links TRBV5-5 to TRBJ2-1; tentative D call: TRBD2 (5 bases). CDR3 length equals 15 residues. The germline V and J ends were trimmed by 2 bases and 0 bases, with 9 bases remaining between them. CDR1 and CDR2 (germline): SGHKS, YYEKEE (reference sequence).

The chain is built from TRBV14 and TRBJ1-2; D is unresolved. This CDR3 has 13 residues. Trimming shortened V by 1 base and J by 5 bases, and 8 bases separated the two germline ends. Germline CDR1 reads SGHDN; CDR2 reads FVKESK. This chain's CDR3 is CASSQGQMYGYTF. The CDR3 bases are TGTGCCAGCAGCCAAGGGCAGATGTATGGCTACACCTTC.

This clone was seen a single time. At one end the junction does not follow the germline gene, possibly because of a read error. Written as DNA, the CDR3 is TGTGCTAGCAGCAAACTTGGCGGGGGGGCCGGTGAGACCCAGTACTTC. Its protein is CASSKLGGGAGETQYF. The rearrangement uses TRBV7-7 and TRBJ2-5; 9 nucleotides align to TRBD2. CDR1 and CDR2 from the germline V gene are SSHAT and FNYEAQ (reference sequence). The CDR3 spans 16 residues.

The rearrangement joins TRBV7-9 to TRBJ1-3; D remains ambiguous. From germline, CDR1 is SEHNR and CDR2 FQNEAQ (reference sequence). The CDR3 is made up of 15 amino acids. V was trimmed by 3 bases and J by 0 bases, leaving 9 bases between them. The DNA of the CDR3 is TGTGCCAGCAGCTTTGTCTCGAGCTCTGGAAACACCATATATTTT. Translated, it gives CASSFVSSSGNTIYF.

The gene calls are TRBV19 and TRBJ2-7, with no clear D. The germline V gene has CDR1 LNHDA and CDR2 SQIVND (reference sequence). This CDR3 has 13 amino acids. V dropped 6 bases and J dropped 7 bases, with 16 bases sitting between them. CDR3 nucleotide sequence: TGTGCCAGTAGCCCCTCCGGGTTCGGGGAGCAGTACTTC. Protein sequence: CASSPSGFGEQYF.

CDR3 bases: TGTGCCAGCAGCCAAGGGTCCTCTCCCCGGACCATATATTTT. Its translation: CASSQGSSPRTIYF. The chain has TRBV14 and TRBJ1-3; D is unclear. CDR3 length: 14 amino acids. The germline V and J ends were trimmed by 1 base and 10 bases, with 14 bases remaining between them. Per germline, CDR1 SGHDN and CDR2 FVKESK.

V and J are TRBV12-5 and TRBJ1-1; D uncertain. The CDR3 spans 13 residues. Deletions cut 5 bases from V and 1 base from J, with 8 bases between. Germline lookup yields CDR1 LGHNT and CDR2 FRNRAP. CDR3 amino acids: CASGPTENTEAFF. Written as DNA, the CDR3 is TGTGCTAGTGGTCCTACAGAGAACACTGAAGCTTTCTTT.

This clone was seen more than once but under ten times. V is TRBV19 and J is TRBJ1-2; 9 nucleotides align to TRBD1. This CDR3 is built from 15 residues. V shed 10 bases, J shed 5 bases, and the junction held 14 bases outside the gene matches. From germline, CDR1 is LNHDA and CDR2 SQIVND (reference sequence). The CDR3: CATVFRDRVSYGYTF. Written as DNA, the CDR3 is TGTGCCACCGTGTTCCGGGACAGGGTATCGTATGGCTACACCTTC.

This clone was observed a few times. The gene calls are TRBV5-1 and TRBJ2-7; TRBD2 is a possible D gene (6 bases). Trimming left V 4 bases short and J 4 bases short, with 21 bases between. Germline V gene data show CDR1 as SGHRS and CDR2 as YFSETQ. This CDR3 is 16 amino acids long. Written as DNA, the CDR3 is TGCGCCAGCAGCCCCGGCGGGCCACTCGGGGGATACGAGCAGTACTTC. Translation: CASSPGGPLGGYEQYF.

This clone was seen once. The chain's CDR3 is CASSQVYLSGPYNEQFF. In DNA, the CDR3 is TGCGCCAGCAGCCAAGTTTATCTTAGCGGCCCCTACAATGAGCAGTTCTTC. The rearrangement uses TRBV4-3 and TRBJ2-1; perhaps TRBD2 as D (6 bases). The V end lost 1 base, the J end lost 2 bases, and 15 bases lay between the germline ends. Germline assignment: CDR1 LGHNA and CDR2 YSLEER. The CDR3 has 17 amino acids.

CDR3 DNA: TGTGCCAGCAGCTTAGTGACAGGGGAGCCCTACAATGAGCAGTTCTTC. Translation: CASSLVTGEPYNEQFF. The chain has TRBV7-9 and TRBJ2-1; TRBD1 aligns across 8 bases. In germline, CDR1 is SEHNR, CDR2 FQNEAQ (reference sequence). V shed 1 base, J shed 2 bases, and the junction held 4 bases outside the gene matches. There are 16 residues in the CDR3.